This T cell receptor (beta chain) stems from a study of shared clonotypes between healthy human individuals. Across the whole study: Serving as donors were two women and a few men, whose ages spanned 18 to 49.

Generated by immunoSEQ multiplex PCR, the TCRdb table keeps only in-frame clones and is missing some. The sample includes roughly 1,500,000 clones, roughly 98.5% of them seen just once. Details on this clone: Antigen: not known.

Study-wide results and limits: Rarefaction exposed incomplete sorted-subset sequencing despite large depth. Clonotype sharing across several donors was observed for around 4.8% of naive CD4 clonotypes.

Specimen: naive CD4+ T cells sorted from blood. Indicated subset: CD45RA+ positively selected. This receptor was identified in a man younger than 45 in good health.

The CDR3 sequence: CSVLQRQIVNEQFF. CDR3 in DNA: TGCAGCGTTCTCCAGAGACAGATTGTAAATGAGCAGTTCTTC. V gene TRBV29-1 combines with J gene TRBJ2-1; TRBD1 is a possible D gene (5 bases). Trimming left V 5 bases short and J 7 bases short, with 18 bases between. The CDR3 is 14 amino acids. Germline CDR1 is SQVTM and CDR2 is ANQGSEA.